Below, one TCR beta chain is given with its context. Enrollment of patients from Seattle took place during active infection, with longitudinal follow-up. This sample stems from a study of blood T cell repertoires in COVID-19. Overall study context: Samples taken during acute and convalescent COVID-19 were collected in the United States, Italy and Spain. Sources were T cells, B-cell-depleted T cells, or PBMCs; the material itself was cDNA or gDNA.

This CDR3 region has 13 residues. Germline V gene sequence: CDR1 MNHEY, CDR2 SVGAGI. Trimming cost V 2 bases and J 6 bases, with 8 bases left between them. Source study methods: Reference gene primers were amplified, and this amplification served to estimate nucleated cell counts. Produced via immunoSEQ multiplex PCR; TCRdb's table is partial and in-frame only. V and J calls and clone size are given by that table; D and trimming were obtained from the DNA. The sample has fewer than 350,000 clones; about 90% are singletons. The sequence was collected from a woman aged 30 to 39 with COVID-19, enrolled during active disease. The sample comprised peripheral blood. The chain is built from TRBV6-5 and TRBJ2-1, with D possibly matching TRBD2 (5 bases). The CDR3 DNA reads TGTGCCAGCAGTTACGGAGGAGGCAATGAGCAGTTCTTC. Translating gives CASSYGGGNEQFF.